This TCR beta chain originates from a study of cytotoxic CD8 clonotypes in ibrutinib-treated CLL. Deep sequencing aimed at 1 in 200,000 to 1 in 1 million T cells' resolution. TCRdb's copy holds only in-frame clones and misses some; the assay was immunoSEQ multiplex PCR. Of some 170,000 clones detected, 88% appear once; the ten largest clones hold approximately 2.9%. Trimming removed 5 bases at V and 8 bases at J, with 12 bases between. This CDR3 is 12 amino acids long. Germline lookup yields CDR1 LGHNT and CDR2 FRNRAP. This clone was observed a handful of times. This receptor was identified in a human donor with chronic lymphocytic leukemia. The sample here was PBMCs, taken at disease progression, from a patient treated with ibrutinib. The rearrangement joins TRBV12-5 to TRBJ1-1; D uncertain. CDR3 sequence reads: CASGPSPEEAFF. CDR3 nucleotides: TGTGCTAGTGGTCCCTCGCCAGAAGAAGCTTTCTTT.